This TCR beta chain was captured in a study of type 1 regulatory T cells. About the research overall: This in vitro CD4 product, T-allo10, is enriched for Tr1 cells and alloantigen-specific. Broader study findings: Compared with non-type 1 regulatory T cells, type 1 regulatory T cells showed a more restricted TCR repertoire.

TCRdb ran MiXCR on the reads and lists one entry per CDR3 protein. The table records some 71,000 distinct CDR3 sequences, around 20% of them present only once. With regard to this clonotype: No antigen is known for it.

The length of the CDR3 is 14 residues. Germline CDR1 SNHLY, CDR2 FYNNEI. Trimming removed 7 bases from V and 5 bases from J; junction bases left unmatched: 4. The source material was cultured type 1 regulatory T (Tr1) cells, either the whole culture or a sorted fraction (not recorded which). This receptor was taken from a human donor in good health. J is TRBJ2-2 and V is TRBV2; TRBD2 matches 10 bases. DNA for the CDR3: TGTGCCAGCACAGTACTAGCGGGGACCGGGGAGCTGTTTTTT. It encodes CASTVLAGTGELFF. The complete variable domain, with remaining parts taken from reference TRBV2 and TRBJ2-2, reads EPEVTQTPSHQVTQMGQEVILRCVPISNHLYFYWYRQILGQKVEFLVSFYNNEISEKSEIFDDQFSVERPDGSNFTLKIRSTKLEDSAMYFCASTVLAGTGELFFGEGSRLTVL.